A selection of T cell receptor beta chains follows, all from one sample in a study of response to subunit inactivated influenza vaccine. TCRdb re-called the RT-PCR reads through MiXCR, storing one row per CDR3 protein. Of more than 450,000 distinct CDR3 sequences listed, 12% are singletons. The material was PBMCs from blood, obtained on the day of vaccination. The receptors originated from a man in his fifties or sixties who received an inactivated influenza vaccine. Each CDR3 is given with its conserved first and last residue.

j_call,v_call,cdr3_aa
TRBJ1-2,TRBV7-2,CASSLLGQGRGYTF
TRBJ2-7,TRBV5-1,CASSSQGVVYEQYF
TRBJ2-2,TRBV18,CASSPNFRAGELFF
TRBJ2-3,TRBV6-1,CASSKNTDTQYF
TRBJ1-1,TRBV24-1,CATRNTGANTEAFF
TRBJ2-1,TRBV20-1,CSARDHLYEQFF
TRBJ2-7,TRBV7-9,CASSLDFEQYF
TRBJ2-5,TRBV28,CATRGQGGRETQYF
TRBJ1-5,TRBV19,CASSTDETPQPQHF
TRBJ1-2,TRBV12-3/TRBV12-4,CASRRQGLLGGYTF
TRBJ2-2,TRBV6-5,CASSYPRTSANTGELFF
TRBJ2-1,TRBV19,CASSPRTSGAYNEQFF
TRBJ2-3,TRBV12-5,CASGLGSRTDTQYF
TRBJ2-2,TRBV11-1,CASSYNRDRVVRGELFF
TRBJ2-5,TRBV27,CASSSASSGRFETQYF
TRBJ1-2,TRBV24-1,CATSDSTGTAANYGYTF
TRBJ2-2,TRBV6-2/TRBV6-3,CASKLGLELFF
TRBJ2-1,TRBV6-2/TRBV6-3,CASSPSSVEQFF
TRBJ2-1,TRBV4-3,CASSQDGGQAVNEQFF
TRBJ2-7,TRBV28,CASSPNLLAGGFHEQYF
TRBJ2-7,TRBV5-1,CASSLVRGLGEQYF
TRBJ2-2,TRBV29-1,CSVGAGLHTGELFF
TRBJ2-4,TRBV20-1,CSARDPTIQYF
TRBJ2-5,TRBV25-1,CASSARLAGVGETQYF
TRBJ2-1,TRBV10-3,CAIRAGTGYSNEQFF
TRBJ2-7,TRBV5-1,CASSPSPGLGYEQYF
TRBJ2-3,TRBV4-1,CASSLTTSGGASDTQYF
TRBJ2-5,TRBV21-1,CASSKVSGDPYPQETQYF
TRBJ1-5,TRBV12-3/TRBV12-4,CASRTTGGSNQPQHF
TRBJ1-3,TRBV4-1,CASSPSGGNTIYF
TRBJ2-3,TRBV29-1,CSVDPAGAADTQYF
TRBJ2-5,TRBV20-1,CSAIRDRGLETQYF
TRBJ2-7,TRBV28,CATWTSGTYEQYF
TRBJ2-5,TRBV28,CASSSLDRPSGTQYF
TRBJ2-5,TRBV12-3/TRBV12-4,CASSSRTVRRKTQYF
TRBJ2-1,TRBV20-1,CSAGGARAYNEQFF
TRBJ2-5,TRBV5-1,CASSPAAGVETQYF
TRBJ1-5,TRBV6-2/TRBV6-3,CASSYIRANQPQHF
TRBJ1-1,TRBV28,CASSRKNTEAFF
TRBJ2-1,TRBV20-1,CSATGRGQTYNEQFF
TRBJ2-7,TRBV6-6,CASGTVQYEQYF
TRBJ2-3,TRBV9,CASSVAPGVADTQYF
TRBJ2-1,TRBV4-1,CASSYRDTYNEQFF
TRBJ2-2,TRBV20-1,CSASLGGQGNTGELFF
TRBJ2-1,TRBV7-9,CASSPKIRVGNEQFF
TRBJ1-4,TRBV7-2,CPRGREKLFF
TRBJ2-7,TRBV3-1,CASSPQTSGGPQRFEQYF
TRBJ2-6,TRBV5-1,CASSLVTYGIVSGANVLTF
TRBJ2-2,TRBV5-1,CASSSKSNTGELFF
TRBJ2-3,TRBV6-1,CASSRGRPHTQYF
TRBJ2-5,TRBV28,CASTPRGAGNQETQYF
TRBJ2-3,TRBV15,CATSRTPTSLGDTQYF
TRBJ2-7,TRBV3-1,CASSQSGTGAQYF
TRBJ2-1,TRBV4-1,CASSQESDRYNEQFF
TRBJ1-1,TRBV2,CASRPDRAPTEAFF
TRBJ2-7,TRBV30,CALDRGVYEQYF